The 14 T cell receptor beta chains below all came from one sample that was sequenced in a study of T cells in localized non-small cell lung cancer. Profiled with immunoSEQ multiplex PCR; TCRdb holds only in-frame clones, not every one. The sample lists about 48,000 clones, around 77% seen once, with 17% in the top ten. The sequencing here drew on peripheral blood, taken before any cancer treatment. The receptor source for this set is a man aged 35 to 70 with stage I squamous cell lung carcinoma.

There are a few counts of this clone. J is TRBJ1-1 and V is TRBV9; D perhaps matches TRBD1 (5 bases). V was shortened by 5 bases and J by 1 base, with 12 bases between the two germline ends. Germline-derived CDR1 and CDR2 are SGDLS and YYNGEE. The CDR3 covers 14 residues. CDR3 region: CASSRGTANTEAFF. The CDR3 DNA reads TGTGCCAGCAGTCGCGGGACGGCGAACACTGAAGCTTTCTTT. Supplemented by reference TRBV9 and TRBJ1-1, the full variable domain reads DSGVTQTPKHLITATGQRVTLRCSPRSGDLSVYWYQQSLDQGLQFLIQYYNGEERAKGNILERFSAQQFPDLHSELNLSSLELGDSALYFCASSRGTANTEAFFGQGTRLTVV.

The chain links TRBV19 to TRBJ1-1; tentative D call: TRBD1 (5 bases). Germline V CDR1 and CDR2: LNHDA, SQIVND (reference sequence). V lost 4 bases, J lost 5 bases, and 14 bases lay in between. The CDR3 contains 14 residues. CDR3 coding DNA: TGTGCCAGTAGTAATTATCAGGGATCAACTGAAGCTTTCTTT. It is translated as CASSNYQGSTEAFF. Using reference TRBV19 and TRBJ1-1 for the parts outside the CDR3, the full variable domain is DGGITQSPKYLFRKEGQNVTLSCEQNLNHDAMYWYRQDPGQGLRLIYYSQIVNDFQKGDIAEGYSVSREKKESFPLTVTSAQKNPTAFYLCASSNYQGSTEAFFGQGTRLTVV.

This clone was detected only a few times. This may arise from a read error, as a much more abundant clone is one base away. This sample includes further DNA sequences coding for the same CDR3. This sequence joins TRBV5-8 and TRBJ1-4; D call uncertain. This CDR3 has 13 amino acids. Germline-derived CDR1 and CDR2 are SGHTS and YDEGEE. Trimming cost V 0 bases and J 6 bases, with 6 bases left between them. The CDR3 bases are TGTGCCAGCAGCTTGGTGTTGGATGAAAAACTGTTTTTT. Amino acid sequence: CASSLVLDEKLFF.

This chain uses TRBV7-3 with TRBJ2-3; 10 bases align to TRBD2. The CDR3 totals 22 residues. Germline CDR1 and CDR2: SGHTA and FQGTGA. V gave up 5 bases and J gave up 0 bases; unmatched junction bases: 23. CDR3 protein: CASSPLSVGLLAGTPSTDTQYF. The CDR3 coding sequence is TGTGCCAGCAGCCCACTCTCGGTGGGGTTACTAGCGGGGACGCCTAGCACAGATACGCAGTATTTT.

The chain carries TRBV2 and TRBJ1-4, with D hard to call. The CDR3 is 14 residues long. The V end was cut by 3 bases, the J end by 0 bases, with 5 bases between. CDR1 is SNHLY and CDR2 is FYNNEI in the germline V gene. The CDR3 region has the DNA TGTGCCAGCAGTGAGGGGTCAACTAATGAAAAACTGTTTTTT. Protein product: CASSEGSTNEKLFF.

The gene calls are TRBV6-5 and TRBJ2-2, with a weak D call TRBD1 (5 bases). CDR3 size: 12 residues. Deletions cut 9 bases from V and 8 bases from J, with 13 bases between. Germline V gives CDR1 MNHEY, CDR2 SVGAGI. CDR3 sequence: CASYRPTGELFF. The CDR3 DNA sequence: TGTGCCAGTTACAGGCCAACTGGGGAGCTGTTTTTT.

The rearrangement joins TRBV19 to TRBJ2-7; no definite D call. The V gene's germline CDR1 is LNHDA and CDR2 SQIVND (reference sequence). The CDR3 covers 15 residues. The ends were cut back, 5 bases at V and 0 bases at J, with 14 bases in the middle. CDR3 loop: CASSVTPYDSYEQYF. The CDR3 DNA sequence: TGTGCCAGTAGTGTAACACCCTACGACTCCTACGAGCAGTACTTC.

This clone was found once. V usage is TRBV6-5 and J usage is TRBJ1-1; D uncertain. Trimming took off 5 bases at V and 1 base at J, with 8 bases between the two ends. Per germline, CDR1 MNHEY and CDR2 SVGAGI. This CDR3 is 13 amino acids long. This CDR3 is CASSETGNTEAFF. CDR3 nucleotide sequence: TGTGCCAGCAGTGAGACGGGGAACACTGAAGCTTTCTTT.

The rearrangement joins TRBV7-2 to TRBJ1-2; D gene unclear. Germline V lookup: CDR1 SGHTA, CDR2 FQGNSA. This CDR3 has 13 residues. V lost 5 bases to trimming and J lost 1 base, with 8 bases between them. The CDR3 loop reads CASSPQVNYGYTF. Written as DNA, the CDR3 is TGTGCCAGCAGCCCCCAGGTTAACTATGGCTACACCTTC.

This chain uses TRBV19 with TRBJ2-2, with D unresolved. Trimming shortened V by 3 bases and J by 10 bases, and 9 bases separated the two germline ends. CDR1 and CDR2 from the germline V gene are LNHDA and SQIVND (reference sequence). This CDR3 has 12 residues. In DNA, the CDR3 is TGTGCCAGTAGTATGGGGTCCGTGGAGCTGTTTTTT. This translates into CASSMGSVELFF.

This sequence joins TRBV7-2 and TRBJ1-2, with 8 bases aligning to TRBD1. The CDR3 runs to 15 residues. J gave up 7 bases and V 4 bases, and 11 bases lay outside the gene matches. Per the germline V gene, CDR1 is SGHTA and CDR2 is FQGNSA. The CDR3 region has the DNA TGTGCCAGCAGCTACGAAAGGACAGGGAGGCTTGGCTACACCTTC. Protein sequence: CASSYERTGRLGYTF.

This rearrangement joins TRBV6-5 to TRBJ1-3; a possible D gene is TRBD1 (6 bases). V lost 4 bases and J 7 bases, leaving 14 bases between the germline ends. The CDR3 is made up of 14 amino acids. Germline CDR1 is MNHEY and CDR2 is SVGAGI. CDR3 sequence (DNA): TGTGCCAGCAGTTCTCTAGGGGGAGGGAACACCATATATTTT. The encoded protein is CASSSLGGGNTIYF.

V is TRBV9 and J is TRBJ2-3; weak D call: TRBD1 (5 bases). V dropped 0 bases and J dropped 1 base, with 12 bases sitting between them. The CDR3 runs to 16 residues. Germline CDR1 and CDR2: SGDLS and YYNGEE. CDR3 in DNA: TGTGCCAGCAGCGTAGGTGGGGCCACTGGCACAGATACGCAGTATTTT. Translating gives CASSVGGATGTDTQYF.

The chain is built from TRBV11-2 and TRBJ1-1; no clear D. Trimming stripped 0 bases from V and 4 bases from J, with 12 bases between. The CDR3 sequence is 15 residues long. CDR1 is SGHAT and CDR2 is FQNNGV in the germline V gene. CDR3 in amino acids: CASSLDRGRSTEAFF. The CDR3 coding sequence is TGTGCCAGCAGCTTAGATCGGGGAAGGTCCACTGAAGCTTTCTTT.